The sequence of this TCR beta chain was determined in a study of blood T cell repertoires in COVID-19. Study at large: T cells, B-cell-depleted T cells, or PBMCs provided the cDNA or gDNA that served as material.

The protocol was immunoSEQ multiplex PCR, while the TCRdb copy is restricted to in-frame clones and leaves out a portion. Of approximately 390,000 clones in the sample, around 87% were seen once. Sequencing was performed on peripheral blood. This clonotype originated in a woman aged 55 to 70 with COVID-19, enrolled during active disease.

CDR3 bases: TGTGCCAGCAGTTACTCAGGCTTCTCTACGGGGGGTTCGGAGACCCAGTACTTC. Translation gives CASSYSGFSTGGSETQYF. This chain uses TRBV6-7 with TRBJ2-5, with 7 nucleotides matching TRBD2. TRBV6-7 is an open reading frame, and its role is uncertain. This CDR3 spans 18 amino acids. J was trimmed by 5 bases and V by 0 bases; bases with no gene match: 15.